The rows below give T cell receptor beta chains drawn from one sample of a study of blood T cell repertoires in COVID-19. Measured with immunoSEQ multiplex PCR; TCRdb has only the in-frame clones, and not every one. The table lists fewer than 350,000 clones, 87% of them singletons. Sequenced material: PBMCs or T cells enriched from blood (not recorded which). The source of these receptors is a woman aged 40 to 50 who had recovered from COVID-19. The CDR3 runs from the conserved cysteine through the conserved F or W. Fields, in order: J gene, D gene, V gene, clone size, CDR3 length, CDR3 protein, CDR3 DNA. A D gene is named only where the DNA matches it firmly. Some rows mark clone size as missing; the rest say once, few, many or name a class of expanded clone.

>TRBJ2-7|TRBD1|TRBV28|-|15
CASRSPGGSSYEQYF
TGTGCCAGCAGAAGTCCAGGGGGTTCGTCCTACGAGCAGTACTTC
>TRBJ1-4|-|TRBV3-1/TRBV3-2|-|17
CASSQGTGTPTNEKLFF
TGTGCCAGCAGCCAGGGCACAGGCACCCCAACTAATGAAAAACTGTTTTTT
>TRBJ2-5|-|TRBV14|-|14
CASNPDKAQETQYF
TGTGCCAGCAATCCCGACAAGGCCCAAGAGACCCAGTACTTC
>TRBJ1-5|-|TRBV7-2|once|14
CASSLNAGNQPQHF
TGTGCCAGCAGCTTAAACGCAGGCAATCAGCCCCAGCATTTT
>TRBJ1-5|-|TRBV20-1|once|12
CSAGVSNQPQHF
TGCAGTGCTGGTGTAAGCAATCAGCCCCAGCATTTT
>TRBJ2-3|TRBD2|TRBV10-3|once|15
CAISFPGRGGDTQYF
TGTGCCATCAGCTTCCCCGGGAGGGGTGGGGATACGCAGTATTTT
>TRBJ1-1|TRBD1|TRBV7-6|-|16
CASSLGQGAINTEAFF
TGTGCCAGCAGCTTGGGACAGGGGGCAATCAACACTGAAGCTTTCTTT
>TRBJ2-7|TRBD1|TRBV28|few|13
CASRDRASYEQYF
TGTGCCAGCCGGGACAGGGCATCTTACGAGCAGTACTTC
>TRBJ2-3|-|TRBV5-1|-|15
CASSPGPPGTDTQYF
TGCGCCAGCAGCCCAGGCCCCCCTGGCACAGATACGCAGTATTTT
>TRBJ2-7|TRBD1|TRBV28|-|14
CASSSRTGIYEQYF
TGTGCCAGCAGTTCCCGGACAGGTATCTACGAGCAGTACTTC
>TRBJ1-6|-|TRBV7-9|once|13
CASSLGHGSPLHF
TGTGCCAGCAGCTTAGGGCATGGCTCACCCCTCCACTTT
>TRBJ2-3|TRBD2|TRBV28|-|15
CASSKGLAGTDTQYF
TGTGCCAGCAGTAAGGGACTAGCGGGCACAGATACGCAGTATTTT
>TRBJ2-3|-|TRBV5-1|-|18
CASSHTPSGTRSADTQYF
TGCGCCAGCAGCCATACCCCTTCCGGGACAAGGAGTGCAGATACGCAGTATTTT
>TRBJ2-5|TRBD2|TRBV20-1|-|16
CSASTSGRINQETQYF
TGCAGTGCTAGTACTAGCGGGAGGATAAACCAAGAGACCCAGTACTTC
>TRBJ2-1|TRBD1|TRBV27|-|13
CASSGYRGNEQFF
TGTGCCAGCAGTGGATACAGGGGGAATGAGCAGTTCTTC
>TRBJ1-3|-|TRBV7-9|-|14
CASSIGGSGNTIYF
TGTGCCAGCAGTATCGGGGGGTCTGGAAACACCATATATTTT
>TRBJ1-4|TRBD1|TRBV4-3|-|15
CASSRTGTGNEKLFF
TGCGCCAGCAGCCGAACCGGGACAGGAAATGAAAAACTGTTTTTT
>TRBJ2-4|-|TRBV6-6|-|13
CASLGGGRNIQYF
TGTGCCAGCTTAGGGGGGGGTAGAAACATTCAGTACTTC
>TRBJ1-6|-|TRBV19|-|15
CASTPDSSYNSPLHF
TGTGCCAGTACCCCCGACAGCTCCTATAATTCACCCCTCCACTTT
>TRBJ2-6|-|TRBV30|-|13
CAWGGFGANVLTF
TGTGCCTGGGGGGGCTTTGGGGCCAACGTCCTGACTTTC
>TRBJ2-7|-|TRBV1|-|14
CTTTLAHSSYEQYF
TGCACCACCACCCTAGCGCATAGCTCCTACGAGCAGTACTTC
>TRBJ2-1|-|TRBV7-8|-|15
CASFGGWLEQGEQFF
TGTGCCAGCTTTGGGGGTTGGTTAGAACAGGGTGAGCAGTTCTTC
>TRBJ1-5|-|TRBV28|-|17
CASSPNRGGLGNQPQHF
TGTGCCAGCAGTCCTAACCGTGGGGGCCTTGGCAATCAGCCCCAGCATTTT
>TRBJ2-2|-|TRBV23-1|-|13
CATGQFKTGELFF
TGCGCCACAGGACAGTTTAAGACCGGGGAGCTGTTTTTT
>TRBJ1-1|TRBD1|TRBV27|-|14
CASSPETGVTEAFF
TGTGCCAGCAGTCCCGAGACAGGGGTCACTGAAGCTTTCTTT
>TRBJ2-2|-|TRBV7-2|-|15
CASSLEAPVPGELFF
TGTGCCAGCAGCTTAGAAGCCCCGGTCCCCGGGGAGCTGTTTTTT
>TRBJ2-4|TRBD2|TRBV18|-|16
CASSPRLAGEGNIQYF
TGTGCCAGCTCACCAAGGCTAGCGGGAGAGGGGAACATTCAGTACTTC
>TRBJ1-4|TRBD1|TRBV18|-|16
CASSPKGAATNEKLFF
TGTGCCAGCTCACCAAAGGGGGCTGCAACTAATGAAAAACTGTTTTTT
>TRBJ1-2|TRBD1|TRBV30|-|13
CAWTPGQGTGYTF
TGTGCCTGGACCCCGGGACAGGGGACGGGCTACACCTTC
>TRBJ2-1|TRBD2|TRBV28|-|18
CASSLLPGGSSSYNEQFF
TGTGCCAGCAGTCTCCTCCCGGGGGGGAGTAGCTCCTACAATGAGCAGTTCTTC
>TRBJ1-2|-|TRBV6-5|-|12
CASSYRGGGYTF
TGTGCCAGCAGTTACAGAGGCGGCGGCTACACCTTC
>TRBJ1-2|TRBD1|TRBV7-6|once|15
CASSRYSGTGDGYTF
TGTGCCAGCAGCCGTTATTCCGGGACAGGGGATGGCTACACCTTC
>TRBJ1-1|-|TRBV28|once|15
CASRGGGSRDTEAFF
TGTGCCAGCCGGGGTGGGGGGTCGAGGGACACTGAAGCTTTCTTT
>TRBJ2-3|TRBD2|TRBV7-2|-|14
CASSSAGGTDTQYF
TGTGCCAGCAGCTCAGCGGGAGGCACAGATACGCAGTATTTT
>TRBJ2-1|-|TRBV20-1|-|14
CSASVGSFSNEQFF
TGCAGTGCTAGTGTCGGGAGTTTCAGCAATGAGCAGTTCTTC
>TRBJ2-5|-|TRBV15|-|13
CATRTGGDETQYF
TGTGCCACCAGGACAGGTGGGGATGAGACCCAGTACTTC
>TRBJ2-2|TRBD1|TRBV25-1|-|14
CATRPGQGVGELFF
TGTGCCACCCGCCCCGGACAGGGGGTCGGGGAGCTGTTTTTT
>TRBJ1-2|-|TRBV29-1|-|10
CSVYRDGYTF
TGCAGCGTCTACAGGGATGGCTACACCTTC
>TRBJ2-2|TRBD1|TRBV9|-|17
CASSERTGGGVSGELFF
TGTGCCAGCAGCGAACGAACAGGGGGCGGTGTTTCCGGGGAGCTGTTTTTT
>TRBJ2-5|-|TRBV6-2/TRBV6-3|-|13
CASSPNTGETQYF
TGTGCCAGCAGCCCTAATACGGGGGAGACCCAGTACTTC
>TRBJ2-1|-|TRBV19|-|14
CASSINRLPQEQFF
TGTGCCAGTAGTATAAACCGACTGCCACAGGAACAGTTCTTC
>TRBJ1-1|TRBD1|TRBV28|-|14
CASSLTGDWTEAFF
TGTGCCAGCAGCTTGACAGGGGATTGGACTGAAGCTTTCTTT
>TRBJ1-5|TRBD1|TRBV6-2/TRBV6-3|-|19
CASSYNLGQDKNSNQPQHF
TGTGCCAGCAGTTACAACCTGGGACAGGACAAGAATAGCAATCAGCCCCAGCATTTT
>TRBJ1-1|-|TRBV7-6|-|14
CASSRDTRNTEAFF
TGTGCCAGCAGCAGAGACACTAGGAACACTGAAGCTTTCTTT
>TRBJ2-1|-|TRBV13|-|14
CASSSRGVNNEQFF
TGTGCCAGCAGCTCCCGCGGGGTCAACAATGAGCAGTTCTTC
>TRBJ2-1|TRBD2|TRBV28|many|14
CASSLRTSLGEQFF
TGTGCCAGCAGTTTACGGACTAGCCTTGGTGAGCAGTTCTTC
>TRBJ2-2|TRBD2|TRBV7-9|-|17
CASINPLAGANTGELFF
TGTGCCAGCATTAACCCCTTAGCGGGTGCGAACACCGGGGAGCTGTTTTTT
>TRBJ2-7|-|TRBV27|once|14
CASSLERGGYEQYF
TGTGCCAGCAGTTTAGAACGGGGAGGCTACGAGCAGTACTTC
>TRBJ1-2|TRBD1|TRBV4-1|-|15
CASSQEETGNDGYTF
TGCGCCAGCAGCCAAGAAGAGACAGGGAATGACGGCTACACCTTC